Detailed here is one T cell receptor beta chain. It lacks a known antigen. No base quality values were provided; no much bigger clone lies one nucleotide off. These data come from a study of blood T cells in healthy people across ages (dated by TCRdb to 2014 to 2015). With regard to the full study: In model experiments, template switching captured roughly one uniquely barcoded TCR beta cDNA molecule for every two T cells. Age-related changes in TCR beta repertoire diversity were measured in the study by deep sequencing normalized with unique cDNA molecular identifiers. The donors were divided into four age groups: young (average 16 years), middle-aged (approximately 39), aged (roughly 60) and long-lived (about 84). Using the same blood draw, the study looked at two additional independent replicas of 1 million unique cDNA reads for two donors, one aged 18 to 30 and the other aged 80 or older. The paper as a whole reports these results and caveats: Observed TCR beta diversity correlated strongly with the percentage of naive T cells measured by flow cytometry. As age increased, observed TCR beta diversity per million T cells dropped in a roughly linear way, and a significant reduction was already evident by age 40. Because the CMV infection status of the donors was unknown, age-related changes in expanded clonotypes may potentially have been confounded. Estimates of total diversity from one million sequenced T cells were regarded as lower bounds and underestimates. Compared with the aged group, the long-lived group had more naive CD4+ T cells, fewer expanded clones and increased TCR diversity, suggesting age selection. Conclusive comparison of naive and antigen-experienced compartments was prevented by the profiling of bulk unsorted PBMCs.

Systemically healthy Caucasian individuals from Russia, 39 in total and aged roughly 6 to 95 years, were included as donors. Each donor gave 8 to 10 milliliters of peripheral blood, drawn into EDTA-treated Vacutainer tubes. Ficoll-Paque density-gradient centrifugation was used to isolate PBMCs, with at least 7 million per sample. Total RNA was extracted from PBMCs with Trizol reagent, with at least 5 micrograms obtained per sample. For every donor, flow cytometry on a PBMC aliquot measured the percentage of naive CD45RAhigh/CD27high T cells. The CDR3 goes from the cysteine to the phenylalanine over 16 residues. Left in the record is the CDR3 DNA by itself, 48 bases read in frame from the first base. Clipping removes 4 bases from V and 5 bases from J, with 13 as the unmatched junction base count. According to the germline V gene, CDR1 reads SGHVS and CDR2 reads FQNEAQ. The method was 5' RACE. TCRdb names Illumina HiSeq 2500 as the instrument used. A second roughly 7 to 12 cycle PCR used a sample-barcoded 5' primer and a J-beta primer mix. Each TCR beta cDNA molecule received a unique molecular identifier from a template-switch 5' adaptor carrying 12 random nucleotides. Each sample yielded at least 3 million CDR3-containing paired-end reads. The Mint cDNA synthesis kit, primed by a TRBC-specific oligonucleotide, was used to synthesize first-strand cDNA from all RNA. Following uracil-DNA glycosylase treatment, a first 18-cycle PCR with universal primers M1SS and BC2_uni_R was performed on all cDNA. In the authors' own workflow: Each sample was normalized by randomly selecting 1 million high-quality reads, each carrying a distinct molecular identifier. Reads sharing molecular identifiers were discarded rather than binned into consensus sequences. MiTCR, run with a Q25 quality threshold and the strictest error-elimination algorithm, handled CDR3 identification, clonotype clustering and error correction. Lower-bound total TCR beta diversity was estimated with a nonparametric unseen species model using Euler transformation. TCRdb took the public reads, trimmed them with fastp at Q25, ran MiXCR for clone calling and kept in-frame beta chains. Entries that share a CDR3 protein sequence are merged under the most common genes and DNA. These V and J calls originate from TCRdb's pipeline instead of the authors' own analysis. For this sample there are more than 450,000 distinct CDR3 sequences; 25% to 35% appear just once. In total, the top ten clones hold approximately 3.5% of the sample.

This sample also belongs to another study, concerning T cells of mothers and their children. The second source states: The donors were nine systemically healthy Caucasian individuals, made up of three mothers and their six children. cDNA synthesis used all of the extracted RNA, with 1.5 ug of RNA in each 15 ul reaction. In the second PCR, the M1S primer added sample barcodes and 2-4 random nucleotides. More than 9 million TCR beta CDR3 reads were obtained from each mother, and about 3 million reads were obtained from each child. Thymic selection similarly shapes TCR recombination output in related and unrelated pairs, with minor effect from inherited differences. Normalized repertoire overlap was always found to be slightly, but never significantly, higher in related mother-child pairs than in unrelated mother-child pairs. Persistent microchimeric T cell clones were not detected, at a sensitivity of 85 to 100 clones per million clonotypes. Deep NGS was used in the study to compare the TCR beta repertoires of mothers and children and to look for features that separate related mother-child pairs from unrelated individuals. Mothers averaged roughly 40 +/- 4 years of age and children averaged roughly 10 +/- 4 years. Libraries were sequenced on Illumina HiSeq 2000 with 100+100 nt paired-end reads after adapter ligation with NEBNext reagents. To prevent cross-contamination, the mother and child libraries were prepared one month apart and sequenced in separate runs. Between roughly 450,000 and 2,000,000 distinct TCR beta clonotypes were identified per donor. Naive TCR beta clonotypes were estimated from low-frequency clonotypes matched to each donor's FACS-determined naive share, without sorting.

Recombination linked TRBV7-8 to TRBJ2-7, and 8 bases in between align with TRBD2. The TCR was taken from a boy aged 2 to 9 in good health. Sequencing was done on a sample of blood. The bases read TGTGCCAGCAGCTCCCTTGCCGGGGGGGTGAGTGACGAGCAGTACTTC. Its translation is CASSSLAGGVSDEQYF.